One sample yielded the 19 T cell receptor beta chains listed below, sequenced in a study of spatial heterogeneity in lung cancer. Study observations and caveats: Tumoral mutation counts were tracked by counts of expanded intratumoral alpha and beta TCRs.

Time point here: sample taken at primary tumor resection. These receptors' targets are unknown. TCRdb reprocessed the 5' RACE reads with MiXCR, giving one entry per CDR3 protein. The data hold approximately 23,000 distinct CDR3 sequences, with about 4.4% observed a single time. The sample here was lung tumor tissue, taken at surgery. The receptors derive from a male donor with early-stage non-small cell lung cancer.

This clonotype was found a few times. The chain uses TRBV29-1 and TRBJ2-2, with D possibly matching TRBD2 (5 bases). Germline V gene sequence: CDR1 SQVTM, CDR2 ANQGSEA. The CDR3 consists of 13 residues. Trimming took 5 bases from V and 6 from J, leaving 13 bases between them. DNA for the CDR3: TGCAGCGTTAAGGGAGTTGACGCCGGGGAGCTGTTTTTT. Its protein product is CSVKGVDAGELFF.

This clonotype was detected ten times or more. The rearrangement links TRBV7-9 to TRBJ1-1, with a weak D call TRBD1 (6 bases). The germline CDR1 and CDR2 sequences are SEHNR and FQNEAQ (reference sequence). CDR3 length: 15 amino acids. The germline V and J ends were trimmed by 8 bases and 5 bases, with 21 bases remaining between them. The CDR3 DNA reads as TGTGCCAGCTTCTTATCTTCAGGGGTCAAAACTGAAGCTTTCTTT. Its translation: CASFLSSGVKTEAFF. The complete variable domain, with remaining parts taken from reference TRBV7-9 and TRBJ1-1, reads DTGVSQNPRHKITKRGQNVTFRCDPISEHNRLYWYRQTLGQGPEFLTYFQNEAQLEKSRLLSDRFSAERPKGSFSTLEIQRTEQGDSAMYLCASFLSSGVKTEAFFGQGTRLTVV.

This clonotype was observed many times. V gene TRBV21-1 combines with J gene TRBJ1-5; TRBD1, as called in the table, went unchecked against the DNA. TRBV21-1 is labeled a pseudogene. The CDR3 sequence is 19 residues long. The CDR3 DNA reads TGTGCCAGCAGCAAAGGTTGGACAGGGAGGGATTATAGCAATCAGCCCCAGCATTTT. Amino acid sequence: CASSKGWTGRDYSNQPQHF.

This clonotype was recorded many times. The V call is TRBV7-9, the J call TRBJ2-6; 7 nucleotides agree with TRBD1. V lost 11 bases, J lost 1 base, and 5 bases stayed unmatched. CDR1 is SEHNR and CDR2 is FQNEAQ in the germline V gene (reference sequence). This CDR3 has 14 residues. CDR3 sequence: CAGTGVSGANVLTF. The CDR3 DNA sequence: TGTGCCGGAACAGGGGTATCTGGGGCCAACGTCCTGACTTTC.

This clonotype was seen ten or more times. The chain carries TRBV27 and TRBJ1-4; D is unresolved. Trimming took 3 bases from V and 1 from J, leaving 6 bases between them. The germline gives CDR1 MNHEY, CDR2 SMNVEV (reference sequence). The CDR3 is 14 amino acids. The CDR3 sequence: CASSFSRTNEKLFF. The CDR3 nucleotides are TGTGCCAGCAGTTTTTCACGAACTAATGAAAAACTGTTTTTT.

This clonotype was detected many times. The chain joins TRBV7-9 to TRBJ1-6, with D perhaps TRBD1 (6 bases). Germline CDR1 reads SEHNR; CDR2 reads FQNEAQ (reference sequence). Between the trimmed V and J ends, which lost 5 bases and 9 bases, there was a span of 14 bases. This CDR3 spans 14 amino acids. The CDR3: CASSRPGVVSPLHF. Written as DNA, the CDR3 is TGTGCCAGCAGCCGTCCAGGGGTAGTTTCACCCCTCCACTTT.

This clonotype was seen at least ten times. This chain links TRBV5-6 with TRBJ2-2; D gene uncertain. The V gene lost 2 bases and the J gene lost 2 bases, with 7 bases spanning the gap. CDR1 SGHDT and CDR2 YYEEEE come from the germline V gene. The CDR3 extends over 14 amino acids. CDR3 coding DNA: TGTGCCAGCAGCTTATCCCTTAACACCGGGGAGCTGTTTTTT. Encoded protein: CASSLSLNTGELFF.

This clonotype was observed a few times. The V call is TRBV6-5, the J call TRBJ1-2; no definite D call. This CDR3 is 13 amino acids long. Trimming left V 0 bases short and J 4 bases short, with 6 bases between. Per germline, CDR1 MNHEY and CDR2 SVGAGI. The chain's CDR3 is CASSYSEGYGYTF. DNA of the CDR3: TGTGCCAGCAGTTACTCTGAGGGCTATGGCTACACCTTC.

In its sample, this clonotype was seen many times. The chain recombines TRBV5-1 with TRBJ2-7, with TRBD1 identical over 9 bases. CDR1 is SGHRS and CDR2 is YFSETQ in the germline V gene. V dropped 4 bases and J dropped 4; count of bases not matched to a gene: 12. CDR3 length equals 16 residues. The CDR3 here is CASSRTGQGPSYEQYF. CDR3 DNA sequence: TGCGCCAGCAGCCGAACTGGACAGGGGCCTTCATACGAGCAGTACTTC.

This clonotype was recorded at least ten times. The chain links TRBV5-1 to TRBJ2-5; D remains unclear. The CDR3 loop spans 14 amino acids. V was trimmed by 0 bases and J by 7 bases, leaving 13 bases between them. Germline CDR1 is SGHRS and CDR2 is YFSETQ. DNA of the CDR3: TGCGCCAGCAGCTTGGCTAGGGCAGGTGGGACCCAGTACTTC. Its translation: CASSLARAGGTQYF.

The rearrangement joins TRBV11-2 to TRBJ1-1; 8 bases align to TRBD1. Looked up from germline, CDR1 is SGHAT and CDR2 is FQNNGV. Losses at the gene ends were 4 bases for V and 3 bases for J; bases not matched to a gene: 10. The CDR3 spans 16 residues. The CDR3 loop reads CASSSYPETGDTEAFF. The CDR3 nucleotides are TGTGCCAGCAGCTCCTATCCCGAGACAGGGGACACTGAAGCTTTCTTT.

This clonotype was counted ten times or more. This chain joins TRBV30 and TRBJ1-1; D might be TRBD1 (5 bases). Trimming removed 4 bases from V and 11 bases from J, with 26 bases in between. The CDR3 length is 15 residues. CDR1 and CDR2 (germline): GTSNPN, SVGIG (reference sequence). CDR3 region: CAWTPYLQDSKGAFF. DNA for the CDR3: TGTGCCTGGACCCCATATCTACAGGATTCAAAAGGGGCTTTCTTT.

This clonotype appeared many times. The chain is built from TRBV6-6 and TRBJ2-4, with a possible D match to TRBD2 (6 bases). The length of the CDR3 is 14 residues. V lost 6 bases and J 2 bases, leaving 11 bases between the germline ends. CDR1 is MNHNY, CDR2 SVGAGI, per germline (reference sequence). This CDR3 reads CASRSRDSKNIQYF. CDR3 nucleotides: TGTGCCAGCAGGTCCCGGGACTCCAAAAACATTCAGTACTTC.

This clonotype was counted many times. The V call is TRBV28, the J call TRBJ1-5; D remains unclear. This CDR3 has 14 amino acids. Germline CDR1 reads MDHEN; CDR2 reads SYDVKM. The ends were cut back, 7 bases at V and 0 bases at J, with 10 bases in the middle. The CDR3 sequence: CASNQLNSNQPQHF. As DNA, the CDR3 is TGTGCCAGCAATCAGTTGAATAGCAATCAGCCCCAGCATTTT.

This clonotype came up many times. The V and J genes are TRBV20-1 and TRBJ2-2, with a tentative D call TRBD1 (8 bases). Germline assignment: CDR1 DFQATT and CDR2 SNEGSKA (reference sequence). Trimming left V 4 bases short and J 3 bases short, with 15 bases between. This CDR3 contains 15 residues. CDR3 in DNA: TGCAGTGCTAAGCCACAGGGGGGGGACACCGGGGAGCTGTTTTTT. Amino acid sequence: CSAKPQGGDTGELFF.

Ten or more counts support this clonotype. The rearrangement links TRBV27 to TRBJ2-7, with D perhaps matching TRBD1 (6 bases). The length of the CDR3 is 15 residues. V lost 4 bases, J lost 3 bases, and 16 bases lay in between. CDR1 MNHEY and CDR2 SMNVEV come from the germline V gene (reference sequence). As DNA, the CDR3 is TGTGCCAGCAGTTATGGATGGGACACATACTACGAGCAGTACTTC. It is translated as CASSYGWDTYYEQYF.

At least ten counts were recorded for this clonotype. This chain joins TRBV3-1 and TRBJ1-6, with a possible D match to TRBD1 (5 bases). The CDR3 length is 14 residues. V lost 1 base to trimming and J lost 11 bases, with 12 bases between them. Looked up from germline, CDR1 is LGHDT and CDR2 is YNNKEL (reference sequence). DNA for the CDR3: TGTGCCAGCAGCCAAGGCCAGGGTTCTACACCCCTCCACTTT. This gives the protein CASSQGQGSTPLHF.

The genes are TRBV4-3 and TRBJ2-2; 8 bases fit TRBD2. Germline CDR1 LGHNA, CDR2 YSLEER. J was trimmed by 0 bases and V by 0 bases; bases with no gene match: 3. The CDR3 is made up of 17 amino acids. The CDR3 protein is CASSQDLAGPNTGELFF. Here the CDR3 DNA reads TGCGCCAGCAGCCAAGATTTAGCGGGACCGAACACCGGGGAGCTGTTTTTT.

This clonotype was observed many times. V and J are TRBV28 and TRBJ1-6; D possibly corresponds to TRBD1 (6 bases). This CDR3 has 13 amino acids. Deletions cut 2 bases from V and 8 bases from J, with 7 bases between. Per the germline V gene, CDR1 is MDHEN and CDR2 is SYDVKM. Here the CDR3 reads CASSLEGDSPLHF. CDR3 sequence (DNA): TGTGCCAGCAGTTTAGAGGGGGATTCACCCCTCCACTTT.